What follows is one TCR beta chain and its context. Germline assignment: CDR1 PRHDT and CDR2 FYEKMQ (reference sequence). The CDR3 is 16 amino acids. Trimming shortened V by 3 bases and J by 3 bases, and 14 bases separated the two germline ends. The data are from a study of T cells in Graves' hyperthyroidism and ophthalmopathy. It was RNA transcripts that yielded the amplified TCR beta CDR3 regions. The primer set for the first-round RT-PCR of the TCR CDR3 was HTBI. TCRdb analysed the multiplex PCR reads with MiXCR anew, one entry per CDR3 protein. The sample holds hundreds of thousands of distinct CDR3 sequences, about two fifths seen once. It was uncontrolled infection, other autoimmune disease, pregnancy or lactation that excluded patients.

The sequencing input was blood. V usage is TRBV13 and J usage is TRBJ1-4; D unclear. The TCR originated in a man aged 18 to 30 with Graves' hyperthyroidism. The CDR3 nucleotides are TGTGCCAGCAGCTTGGTTCCGGGAGGTCCTAATGAAAAACTGTTTTTT. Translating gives CASSLVPGGPNEKLFF.